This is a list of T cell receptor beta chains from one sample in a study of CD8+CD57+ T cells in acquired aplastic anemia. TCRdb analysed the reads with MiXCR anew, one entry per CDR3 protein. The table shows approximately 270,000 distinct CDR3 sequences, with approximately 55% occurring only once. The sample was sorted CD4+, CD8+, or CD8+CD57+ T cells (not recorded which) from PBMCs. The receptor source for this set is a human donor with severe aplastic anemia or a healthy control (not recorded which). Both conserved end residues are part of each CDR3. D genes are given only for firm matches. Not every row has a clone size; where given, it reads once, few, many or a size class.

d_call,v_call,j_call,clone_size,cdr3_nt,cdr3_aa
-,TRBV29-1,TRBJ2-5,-,TGCAGCGTTGAGGCCAGCAGTGGGGGACAAGAGACCCAGTACTTC,CSVEASSGGQETQYF
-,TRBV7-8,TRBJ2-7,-,TGTGCTAGCAGCTTAGGACCTACTAACTCCTACGAGCAGTACTTC,CASSLGPTNSYEQYF
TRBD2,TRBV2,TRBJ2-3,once,TGTGCCAGCACCATAGCGGGGAATACGCAGTATTTT,CASTIAGNTQYF
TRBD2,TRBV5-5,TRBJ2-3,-,TGCGCCAGCAAGCCTCCGGGACTAGCCACAGATACGCAGTATTTT,CASKPPGLATDTQYF
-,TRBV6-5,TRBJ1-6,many,TGTGCCAGCAGTTACTTTAAGGATTCACTCCTCCACTTT,CASSYFKDSLLHF
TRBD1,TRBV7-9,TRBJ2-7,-,TGTGCCAGCAGCTTAGAACAGGGGTTTGGGTACGAGCAGTACTTC,CASSLEQGFGYEQYF
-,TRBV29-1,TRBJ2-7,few,TGCAGCGTTGAAGGGGTCAGCCTGGGAAGGGAGCAGTACTTC,CSVEGVSLGREQYF
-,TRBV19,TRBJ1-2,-,TGTGCCAGTAGTGATCTCCCCGCTGATGGATATGGCTACACCTTC,CASSDLPADGYGYTF
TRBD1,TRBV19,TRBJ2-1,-,TGTGCCAGTAGTAAGGGGGCGGAATACAGTGAGCAGTTCTTC,CASSKGAEYSEQFF
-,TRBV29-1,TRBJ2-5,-,TGCAGCGTTGAAGAATTTGCCGCCAGCGGTACAGAGACCCAGTACTTC,CSVEEFAASGTETQYF
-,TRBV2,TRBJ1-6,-,TGTGCCAGTCGCTGGTCAGGGCTTAATTCACCCCTCCACTTT,CASRWSGLNSPLHF
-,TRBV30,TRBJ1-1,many,TGTGCCTGGAGTCCGCGTGCGGGTGTGAACACTGAAGCTTTCTTT,CAWSPRAGVNTEAFF
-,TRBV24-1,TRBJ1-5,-,TGTGCCACCAGTGACTCTTACTATCAGCCCCAGCATTTT,CATSDSYYQPQHF
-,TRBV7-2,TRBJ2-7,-,TGTGCCAGCAGCTCCTCCATCTACGAGCAGTACTTC,CASSSSIYEQYF
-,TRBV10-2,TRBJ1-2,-,TGCGCCAGCAGTGCCACACCCTCATTATATGGCTACACCTTC,CASSATPSLYGYTF
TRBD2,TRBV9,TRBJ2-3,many,TGTGCCAGCAGCGTAGCGGGTGGGACTAGCGGGACTAGCACAGATACGCAGTATTTT,CASSVAGGTSGTSTDTQYF
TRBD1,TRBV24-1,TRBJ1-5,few,TGTGCCACCAGTGAGTCAGGGACAGGGGGTCAGCCCCAGCATTTT,CATSESGTGGQPQHF
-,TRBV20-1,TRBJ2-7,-,TGCAGTGCTAGAGAAGGGGTGGTCTACGAGCAGTACTTC,CSAREGVVYEQYF
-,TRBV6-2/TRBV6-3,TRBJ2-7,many,TGTGCGAGCCGGTTGGAGGGAAACTACGAGCAGTACTTC,CASRLEGNYEQYF
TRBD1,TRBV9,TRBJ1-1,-,TGTGCCAGCAGCGTAGCACCCTCGGGGACAGGGGGTCAAGGCACTGAAGCTTTCTTT,CASSVAPSGTGGQGTEAFF
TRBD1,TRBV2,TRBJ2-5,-,TGTGCCAGCGACCGGGACAGGGAAGAGACCCAGTACTTC,CASDRDREETQYF
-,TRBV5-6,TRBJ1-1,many,TGTGCCAGCAGCTCCTTCGGGGCCGCTCTGAAAGCTTTCTTT,CASSSFGAALKAFF
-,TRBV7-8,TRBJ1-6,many,TGTGCCAGCAGCCAACTTGCGAGGGACTCACCCCTCCACTTT,CASSQLARDSPLHF
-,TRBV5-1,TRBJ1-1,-,TGCGCCAGCAGCTTCGAACAGCGGAACACTGAAGCTTTCTTT,CASSFEQRNTEAFF
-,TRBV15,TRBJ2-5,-,TGTGCCACCAGCAGAGGGCAAGGGCGGGAAGAGACCCAGTACTTC,CATSRGQGREETQYF
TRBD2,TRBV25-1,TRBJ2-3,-,TGTGCCAGCAGGGGACTAGAAACTAGCACAGATACGCAGTATTTT,CASRGLETSTDTQYF
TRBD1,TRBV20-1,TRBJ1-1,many,TGCAGTGCTAACAAACAGGGGACTGAAGCTTTCTTT,CSANKQGTEAFF
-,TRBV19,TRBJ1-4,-,TGTGCCAGTAGTCCCCACCGGGGGTCCGATGAAAAACTGTTTTTT,CASSPHRGSDEKLFF
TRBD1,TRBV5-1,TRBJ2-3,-,TGCGCCAGCAGCTTCTCCGGGACAGGGGGGACAGATACGCAGTATTTT,CASSFSGTGGTDTQYF
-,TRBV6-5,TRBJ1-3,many,TGTGCCAGCAGTTACTTGGGCGGATCTGGAAACACCATATATTTT,CASSYLGGSGNTIYF
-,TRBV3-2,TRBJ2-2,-,TGTGCCAGCAGTCTACAGGGGAGCACCGAGGAGCTGTTTTTT,CASSLQGSTEELFF
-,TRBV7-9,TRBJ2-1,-,TGTGCCATTTACAACTCCTACAATGAGCAGTTCTTC,CAIYNSYNEQFF
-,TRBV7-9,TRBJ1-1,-,TGTGCCAGCAGTGGGCCAGGGAGGAACACTGAAGCTTTCTTT,CASSGPGRNTEAFF
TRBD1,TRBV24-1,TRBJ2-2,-,TGTGCCACCAGTGATTTGGGGAGTTGGGGGACAGGGACCGGGGAGCTGTTTTTT,CATSDLGSWGTGTGELFF
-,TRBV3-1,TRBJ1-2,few,TGTGCCAGCAGCCAAGTGAGAGGGGCTGGCGGTGGCTACACCTTC,CASSQVRGAGGGYTF
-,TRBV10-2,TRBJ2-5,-,TGCGCCAGCAGTGAGCAGGAAGAGACCCAGTACTTC,CASSEQEETQYF
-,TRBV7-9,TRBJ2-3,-,TGTGCCATCGCGGGCCCCGTCACAGATACGCAGTATTTT,CAIAGPVTDTQYF
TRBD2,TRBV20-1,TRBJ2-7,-,TGCAGTCTTGAGCGGGAGGGTTACGAGCAGTACTTC,CSLEREGYEQYF
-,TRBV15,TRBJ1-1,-,TGTGCCACCAGCAGAGATCTTGCGAACACTGAAGCTTTCTTT,CATSRDLANTEAFF
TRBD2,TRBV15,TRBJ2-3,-,TGTGCCACCAGCGCACCGGGACTAGCGGGGGGGCAAGATACGCAGTATTTT,CATSAPGLAGGQDTQYF
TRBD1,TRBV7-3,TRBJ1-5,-,TGTGCCAGCAGCTCCCCGCACAGGGGCGATAGCAATCAGCCCCAGCATTTT,CASSSPHRGDSNQPQHF
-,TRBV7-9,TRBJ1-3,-,TGTGCCAGCAGGAGTGGGGATGGAAACACCATATATTTT,CASRSGDGNTIYF
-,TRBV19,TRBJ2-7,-,TGTGCCAGTGCGGGACAGCCTTACGAGCAGTACTTC,CASAGQPYEQYF
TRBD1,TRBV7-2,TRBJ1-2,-,TGTGCCAGCAGCTTGCGCCGACAGGGTGACAGCTATGGCTACACCTTC,CASSLRRQGDSYGYTF
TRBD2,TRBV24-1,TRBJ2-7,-,TGTGCCACCAGTGACAGCGGGACTAGCGGTTCCTACTACGAGCAGTACTTC,CATSDSGTSGSYYEQYF
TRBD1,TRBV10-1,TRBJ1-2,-,TGTGCCATCAGTGAGTTAACAGGGGTTGGCTACACCTTC,CAISELTGVGYTF
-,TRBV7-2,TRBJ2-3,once,TGTGCCAGCAGCTTAGGCGGCACGCAGTATTTT,CASSLGGTQYF
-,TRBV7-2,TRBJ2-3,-,TGTGCCAGCAGCTTAGCAGGGAAGAGCACAGATACGCAGTATTTT,CASSLAGKSTDTQYF
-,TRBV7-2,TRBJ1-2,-,TGTGCCAGCAGCCCACGAGGCGCACGTCGCGACAGTCTGGGGATCTATGGCTACACCTTC,CASSPRGARRDSLGIYGYTF
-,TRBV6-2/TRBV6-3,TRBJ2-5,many,TGTGCCAGCAGTTACCGGAGGGGGCCCAGCAGGGAAGGGTACTTC,CASSYRRGPSREGYF
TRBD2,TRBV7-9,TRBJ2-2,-,TGTGCCAGCTCCCTTTTTCGCGGGAGAGATGCCGGGGAGCTGTTTTTT,CASSLFRGRDAGELFF
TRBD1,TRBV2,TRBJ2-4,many,TGTGCCAGCAGTACCACTTGGACAGGGATCGGAGACATTCAGTACTTC,CASSTTWTGIGDIQYF
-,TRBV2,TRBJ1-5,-,TGTGCCAGCAGGACGGGGGCGGGGGCGCGCAATCAGCCCCAGCATTTT,CASRTGAGARNQPQHF
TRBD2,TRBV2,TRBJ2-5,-,TGTGCCAGCAGTATGGGACTAGAAGAGACCCAGTACTTC,CASSMGLEETQYF
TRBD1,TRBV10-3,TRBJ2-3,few,TGTGCCACAACCACAGGGGCTTCAGATACGCAGTATTTT,CATTTGASDTQYF
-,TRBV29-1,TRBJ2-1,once,TGCAGCGTTGAAGCGAGGGTTGGGTACAATGAGCAGTTCTTC,CSVEARVGYNEQFF
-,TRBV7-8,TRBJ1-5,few,TGTGCCAGCAGCTTGGGGGGTAATAGCAATCAGCCCCAGCATTTT,CASSLGGNSNQPQHF